One sample yielded the 30 T cell receptor beta chains listed below, sequenced in a study of breast tumors, draining lymph nodes, adjacent tissues. Via MiXCR, TCRdb re-called the multiplex PCR reads, giving one row per CDR3 protein. The data contain roughly 110,000 distinct CDR3 sequences, 30% of them singletons. Axillary draining lymph nodes of breast cancer patients supplied the node samples. The sequenced sample consisted of axillary lymph node tissue. The receptor set was obtained from a female donor with breast cancer. Some clones in this sample may be carry-over from other donors' samples.

This chain joins TRBV6-1 and TRBJ2-1; 7 positions agree with TRBD1. Germline assignment: CDR1 MNHNS and CDR2 SASEGT. This CDR3 region has 14 residues. J was trimmed by 6 bases and V by 7 bases; bases with no gene match: 9. The CDR3 loop is CASIVLAGGNEQFF. CDR3 nucleotide sequence: TGTGCCAGCATCGTTTTGGCAGGGGGCAATGAGCAGTTCTTC.

This clonotype has at least ten counts. The chain is built from TRBV15 and TRBJ1-4; 9 positions agree with TRBD1. Losses at the gene ends were 0 bases for V and 8 bases for J; bases not matched to a gene: 16. This CDR3 has 19 residues. CDR1 LNHNV and CDR2 YYDKDF come from the germline V gene (reference sequence). CDR3 bases: TGTGCCACCAGCAGAGATTTTGGGGGACAGGGAGGGTCAGACGAAAAACTGTTTTTT. As protein: CATSRDFGGQGGSDEKLFF.

Ten or more counts support this clonotype. The chain carries TRBV6-1 and TRBJ2-5, with TRBD1 matching over 7 bases. CDR1 and CDR2 (germline): MNHNS, SASEGT. The J segment lost 0 bases and the V segment lost 3 bases, leaving 4 bases of the junction unmatched. CDR3 size: 15 residues. DNA for the CDR3: TGTGCCAGCAGTGACCTGACAGGGTACCAAGAGACCCAGTACTTC. Translated, it gives CASSDLTGYQETQYF.

This clonotype occurred a few times. A much larger clone lies one base from this, so it may be a read error. The V and J genes are TRBV5-8 and TRBJ2-7; tentatively, D is TRBD2 (6 bases). Germline CDR1 SGHTS, CDR2 YDEGEE. The CDR3 consists of 17 residues. The V gene lost 0 bases and the J gene lost 2 bases, with 18 bases spanning the gap. Here the CDR3 DNA reads TGTGCCAGCAGCTTGGCCCCCACGGGGGACGGTCCCTACGAGCAGTACTTC. This gives the protein CASSLAPTGDGPYEQYF.

This clonotype was detected many times. The chain uses TRBV11-2 and TRBJ2-5; TRBD2 agrees at 12 bases. CDR1 SGHAT and CDR2 FQNNGV come from the germline V gene. The CDR3 extends over 19 amino acids. V was pared by 1 base and J by 4 bases, with 13 bases of the junction left unmatched. The CDR3 DNA follows: TGTGCCAGCAGCTTAGCTAGCGGGGGGGCCTTGTTCGGTACAGAGACCCAGTACTTC. Its protein is CASSLASGGALFGTETQYF. Together with reference TRBV11-2 and TRBJ2-5, the CDR3 gives the full variable domain: EAGVAQSPRYKIIEKRQSVAFWCNPISGHATLYWYQQILGQGPKLLIQFQNNGVVDDSQLPKDRFSAERLKGVDSTLKIQPAKLEDSAVYLCASSLASGGALFGTETQYFGPGTRLLVL.

With regard to this clonotype: The junction differs from germline at one of its ends, possibly a read error. The gene calls are TRBV9 and TRBJ2-4; D is unresolved. This CDR3 contains 14 residues. Germline V gene data show CDR1 as SGDLS and CDR2 as YYNGEE. CDR3 loop: CASSVAGTKNIQSF. DNA for the CDR3: TGTGCCAGCAGCGTAGCTGGTACCAAAAACATTCAGTCCTTC.

The sample holds many counts of this clonotype. This chain links TRBV29-1 with TRBJ1-4; perhaps TRBD1 as D (6 bases). This CDR3 region has 14 residues. CDR1 is SQVTM and CDR2 is ANQGSEA in the germline V gene. The ends were cut back, 6 bases at V and 3 bases at J, with 14 bases in the middle. The CDR3: CSVAQGASNEKLFF. The CDR3, as DNA: TGCAGCGTCGCACAGGGAGCCTCTAATGAAAAACTGTTTTTT.

This clonotype was observed a few times. A much larger clonotype is one base distant, so this may be a read error. The V and J genes are TRBV6-2 or TRBV6-3 and TRBJ1-3, with 10 positions matching TRBD1. The germline V gene encodes CDR1 MNHEY and CDR2 SVGEGT. V lost 2 bases to trimming and J lost 3 bases; unmatched junction nucleotides: 4. CDR3 length equals 16 residues. CDR3 sequence: CASSYGDRGSGNTIYF. The CDR3 nucleotides are TGTGCCAGCAGTTACGGGGACAGGGGAAGTGGAAACACCATATATTTT.

This clonotype has ten or more counts. The J gene is TRBJ2-6, the V gene TRBV28; 7 positions agree with TRBD1. Germline V CDR1 and CDR2: MDHEN, SYDVKM. The CDR3 is 15 residues long. Trimming took 2 bases from V and 3 from J; bases not matched to a gene: 1. CDR3 protein: CASSLTGVGANVLTF. In nucleotides, the CDR3 is TGTGCCAGCAGTTTAACAGGGGTTGGGGCCAACGTCCTGACTTTC. Looking up the rest from reference TRBV28 and TRBJ2-6 gives the full variable domain: DVKVTQSSRYLVKRTGEKVFLECVQDMDHENMFWYRQDPGLGLRLIYFSYDVKMKEKGDIPEGYSVSREKKERFSLILESASTNQTSMYLCASSLTGVGANVLTFGAGSRLTVL.

The genes are TRBV2 and TRBJ2-1; the match to TRBD2 covers 8 bases. J lost 9 bases, V lost 9 bases, and 10 bases had no gene match. The CDR3 contains 13 residues. In germline, CDR1 is SNHLY, CDR2 FYNNEI. CDR3 residues: CASCKQRETEQFF. The CDR3 DNA reads TGTGCCAGTTGTAAACAGCGGGAGACTGAGCAGTTCTTC. The entire variable domain, with the rest obtained from reference TRBV2 and TRBJ2-1, is as follows: EPEVTQTPSHQVTQMGQEVILRCVPISNHLYFYWYRQILGQKVEFLVSFYNNEISEKSEIFDDQFSVERPDGSNFTLKIRSTKLEDSAMYFCASCKQRETEQFFGPGTRLTVL.

This clonotype was observed many times. The V call is TRBV5-1, the J call TRBJ2-4; 13 nucleotides match TRBD2. Trimming took 5 bases from V and 0 from J; bases not matched to a gene: 8. The length of the CDR3 is 18 residues. Germline CDR1 is SGHRS and CDR2 is YFSETQ. In nucleotides, the CDR3 is TGCGCCAGCAGACTCTTGGGACTAGCGGGACTAGCCAAAAACATTCAGTACTTC. Encoded protein: CASRLLGLAGLAKNIQYF. The entire variable domain, with the rest obtained from reference TRBV5-1 and TRBJ2-4, is as follows: KAGVTQTPRYLIKTRGQQVTLSCSPISGHRSVSWYQQTPGQGLQFLFEYFSETQRNKGNFPGRFSGRQFSNSRSEMNVSTLELGDSALYLCASRLLGLAGLAKNIQYFGAGTRLSVL.

The CDR3 bases are TGCAGCGTTGAGGGACAGGGCGGCGTCACCTATGGCTACACCTTC. This gives the protein CSVEGQGGVTYGYTF. This sequence joins TRBV29-1 and TRBJ1-2; 9 nucleotides align to TRBD1. The CDR3 loop spans 15 amino acids. V shed 3 bases, J shed 4 bases, and the junction held 9 bases outside the gene matches. Germline V CDR1 and CDR2: SQVTM, ANQGSEA.

This clonotype was observed many times. This sequence joins TRBV9 and TRBJ1-5; D perhaps matches TRBD1 (6 bases). The CDR3 is 14 amino acids. Germline V gene lookup returns CDR1 SGDLS and CDR2 YYNGEE. The V end lost 3 bases, the J end lost 2 bases, and 9 bases lay between the germline ends. CDR3: CASSEGGGNQPQHF. Here the CDR3 DNA reads TGTGCCAGCAGCGAGGGGGGAGGCAATCAGCCCCAGCATTTT.

This clonotype was seen at least ten times. V and J are TRBV5-6 and TRBJ1-5; D uncertain. Germline V gene sequence: CDR1 SGHDT, CDR2 YYEEEE. This CDR3 comprises 13 residues. The V end was cut by 5 bases, the J end by 7 bases, with 13 bases between. CDR3 coding DNA: TGTGCCAGCAGTCGAAGCGGGAGCCAGCCCCAGCATTTT. Translated, it gives CASSRSGSQPQHF.

Ten or more counts support this clonotype. A clone one base away is much larger, so this may be a read error. The gene calls are TRBV20-1 and TRBJ2-1; TRBD2 aligns across 10 bases. The CDR3 is made up of 15 amino acids. Germline CDR1 DFQATT, CDR2 SNEGSKA (reference sequence). The trim removed 0 bases at V and 12 bases at J, leaving 11 bases unmatched. The CDR3 spells CSAREGLAGAPGQFF. As DNA, the CDR3 is TGCAGTGCTAGAGAGGGCCTAGCGGGAGCCCCTGGGCAGTTCTTC.

This clonotype was counted at least ten times. This chain connects TRBV5-1 to TRBJ2-5; 9 bases match TRBD2. CDR3 length equals 18 residues. V lost 2 bases, J lost 3 bases, and 14 bases stayed unmatched. Germline V CDR1 and CDR2: SGHRS, YFSETQ. CDR3 DNA sequence: TGCGCCAGCAGCTTTAGGGCTAGCGGGGCCCTCGGTAAAGAGACCCAGTACTTC. As protein: CASSFRASGALGKETQYF.

The chain joins TRBV12-3 or TRBV12-4 to TRBJ1-4, with TRBD1 as a possible D gene (5 bases). V lost 3 bases and J lost 8, with 16 bases in between. This CDR3 comprises 15 residues. The CDR3 protein is CASSFHARVEEKLFF. CDR3 in DNA: TGTGCCAGCAGTTTCCACGCCAGGGTCGAAGAAAAACTGTTTTTT.

This chain connects TRBV7-8 to TRBJ1-5; weak D call: TRBD1 (5 bases). CDR3 length: 14 amino acids. Germline CDR1 SGHVS, CDR2 FQNEAQ. With 5 bases removed from V and 5 bases from J, the gap between germline ends came to 13 bases. The CDR3 loop is CASSPGGVDQPQHF. The CDR3 region has the DNA TGTGCCAGCAGCCCCGGAGGGGTGGATCAGCCCCAGCATTTT.

This clonotype was recorded at least ten times. This chain connects TRBV7-2 to TRBJ2-4, with a tentative D call TRBD2 (5 bases). V was pared by 7 bases and J by 0 bases, with 10 bases between. CDR3 length: 14 residues. Germline lookup yields CDR1 SGHTA and CDR2 FQGNSA. CDR3 coding DNA: TGTGCCAGCACCGAGGGTGAAGCCAAAAACATTCAGTACTTC. Encoded protein: CASTEGEAKNIQYF.

In regard to this clonotype: At one of its ends the junction is not consistent with the germline gene, which may arise from a read error. The V and J genes are TRBV7-3 and TRBJ2-1; perhaps TRBD2 as D (6 bases). There are 13 residues in the CDR3. The germline gives CDR1 SGHTA, CDR2 FQGTGA. The CDR3 DNA sequence: TGTGCTAGCAATGGTCCGGGAGTCGATGAGCAGTTCTTC. Protein product: CASNGPGVDEQFF.

This clonotype was seen at least ten times. The rearrangement joins TRBV6-6 to TRBJ2-5; TRBD1 aligns across 9 bases. Unmatched junction bases numbered 3, after V lost 2 bases and J lost 5 bases. The CDR3 has 14 residues. Germline lookup yields CDR1 MNHNY and CDR2 SVGAGI (reference sequence). The CDR3 here is CASSYLTGGETQYF. The CDR3 nucleotides read TGTGCCAGCAGTTACCTGACAGGGGGGGAGACCCAGTACTTC.

The gene calls are TRBV9 and TRBJ2-3, with D unclear. V lost 0 bases to trimming and J lost 0 bases, with 8 bases between them. Germline V lookup: CDR1 SGDLS, CDR2 YYNGEE. The CDR3 loop spans 15 amino acids. DNA for the CDR3: TGTGCCAGCAGCGTAGGCCCCAGCAGCACAGATACGCAGTATTTT. It encodes CASSVGPSSTDTQYF.

This clonotype came up many times. The rearrangement links TRBV5-6 to TRBJ1-2, with 7 nucleotides matching TRBD1. Germline CDR1 and CDR2: SGHDT and YYEEEE. V gave up 4 bases and J gave up 2 bases; unmatched junction bases: 2. This CDR3 has 13 amino acids. CDR3 DNA sequence: TGTGCCAGCAGCGAGGGACAGAACTATGGCTACACCTTC. It codes for CASSEGQNYGYTF.

The chain employs TRBV7-6 and TRBJ2-1; TRBD1 agrees at 7 bases. This CDR3 spans 15 amino acids. V gave up 10 bases and J gave up 3 bases; unmatched junction bases: 12. The germline gives CDR1 SGHVS, CDR2 FNYEAQ. The CDR3: CATRPPGQLYNEQFF. The CDR3 DNA sequence: TGTGCCACCCGACCCCCGGGACAGCTCTACAATGAGCAGTTCTTC.

This clonotype was counted many times. CDR3 nucleotide sequence: TGTGCCAGCAGCCCGCCGGGACTTAATGAGCAGTTCTTC. Its translation is CASSPPGLNEQFF. This sequence joins TRBV7-3 and TRBJ2-1; D may be TRBD2 (6 bases). The germline V gene has CDR1 SGHTA and CDR2 FQGTGA. The V gene lost 5 bases and the J gene lost 7 bases, with 12 bases spanning the gap. There are 13 residues in the CDR3.

This clonotype was found many times. This sequence joins TRBV25-1 and TRBJ2-1; 10 nucleotides agree with TRBD2. Trimming took 6 bases from V and 3 from J; bases not matched to a gene: 8. This CDR3 spans 16 amino acids. Germline CDR1 and CDR2: MGHDK and SYGVNS. Here the CDR3 DNA reads TGTGCCAGCAGCGGAAGTAGCGGGAGGAACTACAATGAGCAGTTCTTC. This sequence encodes CASSGSSGRNYNEQFF.

This clonotype occurred many times. In nucleotides, the CDR3 is TGCGCCAGCAGCCACAGGGGTGGCTATGGCTACACCTTC. Amino acid sequence: CASSHRGGYGYTF. The gene calls are TRBV4-1 and TRBJ1-2; tentatively, D is TRBD1 (6 bases). Germline loops: CDR1 MGHRA, CDR2 YSYEKL. The CDR3 covers 13 residues. V lost 3 bases to trimming and J lost 4 bases, with 9 bases between them.

This clonotype was seen many times. The V and J genes are TRBV11-2 and TRBJ2-3; 7 bases are shared with TRBD1. The germline CDR1 and CDR2 sequences are SGHAT and FQNNGV. There are 15 residues in the CDR3. V gave up 6 bases and J gave up 6 bases; unmatched junction bases: 12. The DNA for the CDR3 is TGTGCCAGCAGGCCCTACAGGGGCCGACGTGATACGCAGTATTTT. Its protein product is CASRPYRGRRDTQYF.

The chain couples TRBV20-1 to TRBJ1-6, with no clear D. CDR1 DFQATT and CDR2 SNEGSKA come from the germline V gene (reference sequence). The CDR3 is 14 residues long. V lost 0 bases to trimming and J lost 8 bases, with 11 bases between them. CDR3 sequence: CSARDPKVDSPLHF. CDR3 bases: TGCAGTGCTAGAGATCCGAAGGTAGATTCACCCCTCCACTTT.

Regarding this clonotype: One end of the junction is discordant with germline, which a read error may explain. V is TRBV29-1 and J is TRBJ2-7, with D possibly being TRBD1 (5 bases). This CDR3 is 13 amino acids long. Germline CDR1 SQVTM, CDR2 ANQGSEA. The CDR3 bases are TGCGGCGTGAAAGGGGCAGGGCTCTACGAGCAGTACTTC. Amino acid sequence: CGVKGAGLYEQYF.